This T cell receptor beta chain was sequenced in a study of blood T cell repertoires in COVID-19. Study-level background: Nucleic acid was either cDNA or gDNA, and it came from T cells, B-cell-depleted T cells, or PBMCs.

This clone occurred a few times. Trimming took 2 bases from V and 4 from J, leaving 13 bases between them. Germline V gene sequence: CDR1 MNHEY, CDR2 SVGEGT. The CDR3 has 15 amino acids. Assay used: immunoSEQ multiplex PCR; TCRdb lists only in-frame clones, some missing. The table lists just over 200,000 clones, 86% of them singletons, with around 6.5% in the top ten. This chain joins TRBV6-2 or TRBV6-3 and TRBJ2-3; tentatively, D is TRBD1 (6 bases). The specimen sequenced was peripheral blood. This clonotype originated in a man older than 75 with acute or convalescent COVID-19. CDR3 sequence (DNA): TGTGCCAGCAGTTACCCCGACAGGCTGCCAGATACGCAGTATTTT. As protein: CASSYPDRLPDTQYF.